This is a list of T cell receptor beta chains from one sample in a study of T cell repertoires in cytomegalovirus infection. No antigen is known for these receptors. MiXCR was run by TCRdb on the reads, yielding one entry per CDR3 protein. The sample lists 700,000 to 850,000 distinct CDR3 sequences; approximately 32% were seen once. The material sequenced was cultured CD8+ T cells from PBMCs, taken from culture after CMV antigen stimulation. Every receptor here comes from a human donor in good health (CMV status not recorded). Some clones in this sample may be carry-over from other donors' samples. CDR3s include the opening cysteine and the closing phenylalanine or tryptophan. A D gene is named only where the DNA matches it firmly. Clone size is stated in some rows and not others, as once, few, many or a class when expanded.

d_call	v_call	j_call	clone_size	cdr3_aa	cdr3_nt
-	TRBV6-2/TRBV6-3	TRBJ1-5	few	CASSYDGYSNQPQHF	TGTGCCAGCAGCTATGACGGGTATAGCAATCAGCCCCAGCATTTT
-	TRBV28	TRBJ1-1	few	CASSLLRQRNTEAFF	TGTGCCAGCAGTCTCCTCCGACAGAGGAACACTGAAGCTTTCTTT
-	TRBV4-3	TRBJ1-1	-	CASSPHGDEAFF	TGCGCCAGCAGCCCCCACGGGGATGAAGCTTTCTTT
-	TRBV7-9	TRBJ2-1	many	CASSLAAHEQFF	TGTGCCAGCAGCTTAGCAGCCCATGAGCAGTTCTTC
TRBD1	TRBV3-1	TRBJ2-1	many	CASSQIGTGGGVYNEQFF	TGTGCCAGCAGCCAAATCGGGACAGGGGGGGGGGTTTACAATGAGCAGTTCTTC
TRBD1	TRBV7-8	TRBJ1-3	-	CASSLGRGQGNTIYF	TGTGCCAGCAGCTTAGGCAGGGGGCAAGGAAACACCATATATTTT
-	TRBV7-6	TRBJ2-1	-	CASSFKDHDPNEQFF	TGTGCCAGCAGCTTTAAGGACCACGATCCCAATGAGCAGTTCTTC
-	TRBV5-6	TRBJ1-1	-	CASSFLQNEAFF	TGTGCCAGCAGCTTCCTGCAGAATGAAGCTTTCTTT
-	TRBV5-4	TRBJ2-2	-	CASSAGGADTGELFF	TGTGCCAGCAGCGCAGGGGGGGCCGACACCGGGGAGCTGTTTTTT
TRBD1	TRBV7-9	TRBJ1-2	many	CASKTGASYGYTF	TGTGCCAGCAAAACAGGGGCCAGTTATGGCTACACCTTC
-	TRBV6-1	TRBJ1-5	-	CANSEVGADQPQHF	TGTGCCAACAGTGAAGTGGGGGCGGATCAGCCCCAGCATTTT
TRBD1	TRBV6-1	TRBJ1-2	-	CASSEPDRDYGYTF	TGTGCCAGCAGTGAACCGGACAGGGACTATGGCTACACCTTC
-	TRBV7-8	TRBJ2-1	many	CASSLGVQGSNNEQFF	TGTGCCAGCAGCTTAGGGGTCCAGGGGTCCAACAATGAGCAGTTCTTC
TRBD2	TRBV11-2	TRBJ2-3	many	CASQIKRTSGRGKPDTQYF	TGTGCCAGCCAAATTAAAAGGACGAGCGGGAGGGGGAAACCAGATACGCAGTATTTT
-	TRBV6-5	TRBJ1-3	-	CATHEGYTGNTIYF	TGTGCCACCCACGAGGGGTATACTGGAAACACCATATATTTT
TRBD1	TRBV12-3/TRBV12-4	TRBJ2-3	-	CASSFHDRDTDTQYF	TGTGCCAGCAGTTTCCATGACAGGGACACAGATACGCAGTATTTT
-	TRBV5-1	TRBJ1-2	-	CASSKDGYGYTF	TGCGCCAGCAGCAAAGACGGGTATGGCTACACCTTC
-	TRBV12-3/TRBV12-4	TRBJ2-7	few	CATLREGEQYF	TGTGCCACCCTGCGGGAAGGCGAGCAGTACTTC
-	TRBV6-5	TRBJ1-2	few	CASSYHPGTYGYTF	TGTGCCAGCAGTTACCACCCCGGGACCTATGGCTACACCTTC
TRBD2	TRBV7-8	TRBJ2-5	few	CASSYRTSGETQYF	TGTGCCAGCAGCTATAGGACTAGCGGGGAGACCCAGTACTTC
TRBD1	TRBV28	TRBJ2-3	-	CASSTLSGQGVIDTRYF	TGTGCCAGCAGTACCCTGTCGGGACAGGGGGTTATAGATACGCGGTATTTT
-	TRBV4-1	TRBJ2-1	-	CASSPTRGDSSYNEQFF	TGCGCCAGCAGCCCTACTCGGGGAGACAGCTCCTACAATGAGCAGTTCTTC
-	TRBV27	TRBJ1-1	-	CASNVGFGGAEAFF	TGTGCCAGCAATGTCGGGTTCGGGGGGGCTGAAGCTTTCTTT
-	TRBV4-3	TRBJ1-1	-	CTSSQDFSGARTTEAFF	TGCACCAGCAGCCAAGATTTTAGCGGGGCGCGGACCACTGAAGCTTTCTTT
TRBD2	TRBV6-1	TRBJ2-1	-	CASSDAWGSAGEVRQFF	TGTGCCAGCAGTGATGCCTGGGGCAGTGCGGGGGAGGTGAGGCAGTTCTTC
-	TRBV20-1	TRBJ1-5	-	CSARDEGGARVYGNQPQHF	TGCAGTGCTAGGGACGAGGGGGGGGCTAGAGTATATGGCAATCAGCCCCAGCATTTT
-	TRBV28	TRBJ2-1	-	CASSFIAGDNEQFF	TGTGCCAGCAGTTTTATCGCAGGGGACAATGAGCAGTTCTTC
TRBD1	TRBV12-3/TRBV12-4	TRBJ1-2	few	CASSLEGAPFNYGYTF	TGTGCCAGCAGTTTAGAGGGGGCGCCTTTTAACTATGGCTACACCTTC
TRBD1	TRBV29-1	TRBJ1-2	few	CSVWTGRVDGYTF	TGCAGCGTATGGACAGGGAGGGTCGATGGCTACACCTTC
-	TRBV5-3	TRBJ1-1	-	CASREGVGTEAFF	TGTGCCAGTAGGGAGGGGGTTGGCACTGAAGCTTTCTTT
TRBD1	TRBV12-3/TRBV12-4	TRBJ1-2	few	CASTGTGPGGYTF	TGTGCCAGCACCGGGACAGGCCCTGGAGGCTACACCTTC
-	TRBV20-1	TRBJ1-1	few	CSARLAGVTEAFF	TGCAGTGCTAGACTTGCGGGGGTCACTGAAGCTTTCTTT
TRBD1	TRBV7-6	TRBJ1-6	many	CASSLLGQVYNSPLHF	TGTGCCAGCAGCTTACTCGGACAGGTTTATAATTCACCCCTCCACTTT
TRBD2	TRBV7-9	TRBJ2-2	few	CASSPGLVTGELFF	TGTGCCAGCAGCCCTGGACTAGTCACCGGGGAGCTGTTTTTT
-	TRBV19	TRBJ1-1	few	CASSIRQSYTEAFF	TGTGCCAGTAGTATACGACAGAGCTACACTGAAGCTTTCTTT
TRBD2	TRBV7-3	TRBJ2-1	many	CASSLSGGAGDEQFF	TGTGCCAGCAGCTTAAGCGGGGGGGCGGGAGATGAGCAGTTCTTC
TRBD1	TRBV12-3/TRBV12-4	TRBJ1-1	many	CASVDRGITEAFF	TGTGCCAGCGTGGACAGGGGGATCACTGAAGCTTTCTTT
-	TRBV27	TRBJ2-7	few	CASSTSGVMYEQYF	TGTGCCAGCAGTACCTCAGGGGTTATGTACGAGCAGTACTTC
-	TRBV28	TRBJ2-1	few	CASSLGVNHNEQFF	TGTGCCAGCAGTTTGGGCGTCAACCACAATGAGCAGTTCTTC
-	TRBV29-1	TRBJ1-1	-	CSVFLVEAFF	TGCAGCGTTTTTTTAGTAGAAGCTTTCTTT
-	TRBV12-3/TRBV12-4	TRBJ1-1	-	CASSADVWGLQAFF	TGTGCCAGCAGTGCGGACGTCTGGGGCCTCCAAGCTTTCTTT
-	TRBV10-3	TRBJ1-3	-	CAISERKYSGNTIYF	TGTGCCATCAGTGAGCGTAAATACTCTGGAAACACCATATATTTT
-	TRBV7-2	TRBJ2-7	few	CASSLEEGIPSYEQYF	TGTGCCAGCAGCTTAGAGGAGGGTATACCCTCCTACGAGCAGTACTTC
-	TRBV7-9	TRBJ1-2	many	CASSLALEREYGYTF	TGTGCCAGCAGCTTAGCGCTAGAGCGAGAGTATGGCTACACCTTC
TRBD2	TRBV7-6	TRBJ2-1	many	CASSLRFGTSGGSSYNEQFF	TGTGCCAGCAGCTTAAGGTTCGGGACTAGCGGGGGATCCTCCTACAATGAGCAGTTCTTC
TRBD1	TRBV7-9	TRBJ2-1	few	CASSLARQGANEQFF	TGTGCCAGCAGCTTAGCGAGGCAGGGGGCCAATGAGCAGTTCTTC
TRBD1	TRBV20-1	TRBJ1-6	-	CSAKTGTGYSPLHF	TGCAGTGCCAAAACTGGGACAGGGTATTCACCCCTCCACTTT
-	TRBV7-4	TRBJ2-1	-	CASSLDSTSGRYNEQFF	TGTGCCAGCAGCTTAGATTCTACCTCAGGGAGATACAATGAGCAGTTCTTC
TRBD1	TRBV25-1	TRBJ1-2	-	CATGQGSGYGYTF	TGTGCCACTGGACAGGGCTCGGGATATGGCTACACCTTC
-	TRBV7-4	TRBJ2-5	-	CASSLLTGEETQYF	TGTGCCAGCAGCTTATTGACAGGAGAAGAGACCCAGTACTTC
-	TRBV24-1	TRBJ2-1	-	CATSDTGTGSSYNEQFF	TGTGCCACCAGTGATACTGGGACGGGGAGCTCCTACAATGAGCAGTTCTTC
-	TRBV6-2/TRBV6-3	TRBJ2-5	-	CASSYPDAQYF	TGTGCCAGCAGTTACCCGGATGCCCAGTACTTC
TRBD2	TRBV7-9	TRBJ2-1	few	CASRIVGGGAYNEQFF	TGTGCCAGCAGGATCGTGGGCGGGGGGGCCTACAATGAGCAGTTCTTC
TRBD1	TRBV7-4	TRBJ2-5	-	CASSSTGVMPQETQYF	TGTGCCAGCAGCTCAACAGGGGTAATGCCCCAAGAGACCCAGTACTTC
-	TRBV6-1	TRBJ2-1	-	CASRTGWPPGEFF	TGTGCCAGCAGAACAGGGTGGCCCCCCGGAGAGTTCTTC
-	TRBV7-9	TRBJ2-1	-	CASVNGEALYNEQFF	TGTGCCAGCGTAAATGGGGAGGCCTTATACAATGAGCAGTTCTTC
-	TRBV7-6	TRBJ1-4	many	CASSQAKGVTREKLFF	TGTGCCAGCAGCCAGGCCAAAGGGGTCACAAGGGAAAAACTGTTTTTT